One and the same sample provided the 29 T cell receptor beta chains below, sequenced in a study of blood T cell repertoires in COVID-19. This table comes from immunoSEQ multiplex PCR, and its TCRdb copy is limited to in-frame clones, with some not included. The sample has about 220,000 clones, more than 85% seen once. Sequenced: peripheral blood. The receptors here all came from a man in his forties with active or convalescent COVID-19.

J is TRBJ2-1 and V is TRBV3-1 (or the pseudogene TRBV3-2), with 8 bases aligning to TRBD2. The V and J ends lost 4 bases and 15 bases, in that order; junction bases with no gene match: 26. In germline, CDR1 is LGHDT, CDR2 YNNKEL (reference sequence). This CDR3 is built from 18 residues. As DNA, the CDR3 is TGTGCCAGCAGCCCTCAGACACCGGGGGGGACGTTCCCCAGGGTTCGGTTCTTC. Amino acids: CASSPQTPGGTFPRVRFF.

V gene TRBV2 combines with J gene TRBJ1-1; 9 bases agree with TRBD1. The V gene end was trimmed by 6 bases and the J gene end by 6 bases; junction bases not matched to a gene: 2. The V gene's germline CDR1 is SNHLY and CDR2 FYNNEI. The CDR3 runs 12 residues. As DNA, the CDR3 is TGTGCCAGCAGGGACAGGGGCCCTGAAGCTTTCTTT. Residues: CASRDRGPEAFF. The variable domain in full, completed from reference TRBV2 and TRBJ1-1, reads EPEVTQTPSHQVTQMGQEVILRCVPISNHLYFYWYRQILGQKVEFLVSFYNNEISEKSEIFDDQFSVERPDGSNFTLKIRSTKLEDSAMYFCASRDRGPEAFFGQGTRLTVV.

This clone was observed once. Here the CDR3 DNA reads TGTGCCAGCAGCCCCCAGCCGGGACAGGGTTATTCACCCCTCCACTTT. Translating it yields CASSPQPGQGYSPLHF. The V and J genes are TRBV7-2 and TRBJ1-6; 9 positions match TRBD1. Trimming cost V 5 bases and J 8 bases; bases outside gene matches: 10. The CDR3 spans 16 residues. Germline V CDR1 and CDR2: SGHTA, FQGNSA.

The rearrangement links TRBV28 to TRBJ1-5, with a weak D call TRBD1 (5 bases). This CDR3 region has 13 residues. From germline, CDR1 is MDHEN and CDR2 SYDVKM. With 6 bases removed from V and 9 bases from J, the gap between germline ends came to 15 bases. In DNA, the CDR3 is TGTGCCAGCAGGGAGGGACTCACTCGGCCCCAGCATTTT. Protein sequence: CASREGLTRPQHF.

This clone was counted a few times. The chain has TRBV5-4 and TRBJ1-2; 7 nucleotides agree with TRBD1. Germline assignment: CDR1 SGHNT and CDR2 YYREEE (reference sequence). The CDR3 consists of 13 residues. Trimming at V came to 0 bases and at J to 8 bases, leaving 4 bases not matched to a gene. CDR3 bases: TGTGCCAGCAGCTTGGAGAGGGGGCTCGGCTACACCTTC. It translates to CASSLERGLGYTF.

The gene calls are TRBV5-1 and TRBJ2-7; D not certain. Trimming shortened V by 4 bases and J by 7 bases, and 18 bases separated the two germline ends. CDR1 is SGHRS, CDR2 YFSETQ, per germline. This CDR3 region has 14 residues. The CDR3 coding sequence is TGCGCCAGCAGCGCGACGGTCCCGACGAGGGAGCAGTACTTC. This sequence encodes CASSATVPTREQYF.

The J gene is TRBJ2-7, the V gene TRBV27; 8 bases are a match to TRBD2. Germline V lookup: CDR1 MNHEY, CDR2 SMNVEV (reference sequence). This CDR3 region has 16 residues. Trimming at V came to 7 bases and at J to 2 bases, leaving 13 bases not matched to a gene. CDR3 nucleotides: TGTGCCAGCACCCAATTTCGGGGGGGGCAAGCCTACGAGCAGTACTTC. Protein product: CASTQFRGGQAYEQYF.

The V and J genes are TRBV28 and TRBJ2-7; a weak D match, TRBD2 (6 bases). Per germline, CDR1 MDHEN and CDR2 SYDVKM. Trimming stripped 5 bases from V and 2 bases from J, with 19 bases between. This CDR3 comprises 16 residues. In nucleotides, the CDR3 is TGTGCCAGCAGTGACCTCCCGGGACTCCCTCCCTACGAGCAGTACTTC. Its translation is CASSDLPGLPPYEQYF.

The chain uses TRBV29-1 and TRBJ1-2; D perhaps matches TRBD1 (5 bases). Germline V CDR1 and CDR2: SQVTM, ANQGSEA. The V end was cut by 7 bases, the J end by 2 bases, with 11 bases between. This CDR3 region has 12 residues. The CDR3 DNA follows: TGCAGCGCCGAACAGGCGAACTATGGCTACACCTTC. This sequence encodes CSAEQANYGYTF. The entire variable domain, with the rest obtained from reference TRBV29-1 and TRBJ1-2, is as follows: SAVISQKPSRDICQRGTSLTIQCQVDSQVTMMFWYRQQPGQSLTLIATANQGSEATYESGFVIDKFPISRPNLTFSTLTVSNMSPEDSSIYLCSAEQANYGYTFGSGTRLTVV.

This clone is a singleton in its sample. V gene TRBV4-1 combines with J gene TRBJ1-1, with D perhaps TRBD1 (5 bases). Germline-derived CDR1 and CDR2 are MGHRA and YSYEKL. Trimming took off 3 bases at V and 3 bases at J, with 14 bases between the two ends. CDR3 size: 15 residues. The CDR3 loop reads CASSHPLTADTEAFF. In DNA, the CDR3 is TGCGCCAGCAGCCACCCCCTGACAGCCGACACTGAAGCTTTCTTT.

The rearrangement links TRBV25-1 to TRBJ1-6; a weak D match, TRBD1 (5 bases). The CDR3 extends over 13 amino acids. Germline values: CDR1 MGHDK, CDR2 SYGVNS. Deletions cut 2 bases from V and 7 bases from J, with 6 bases between. In nucleotides, the CDR3 is TGTGCCAGCAGTGAACAGGGAAATTCACCCCTCCACTTT. Residues: CASSEQGNSPLHF. Full variable domain (rest looked up from reference TRBV25-1 and TRBJ1-6): EADIYQTPRYLVIGTGKKITLECSQTMGHDKMYWYQQDPGMELHLIHYSYGVNSTEKGDLSSESTVSRIRTEHFPLTLESARPSHTSQYLCASSEQGNSPLHFGNGTRLTVT.

This rearrangement joins TRBV19 to TRBJ1-1; D remains unclear. This CDR3 is built from 15 residues. Germline loops: CDR1 LNHDA, CDR2 SQIVND (reference sequence). V was clipped by 6 bases and J by 4 bases, with 18 bases between them. In DNA, the CDR3 is TGTGCCAGTAGACCGATCCGCGAGCGGGGCACTGAAGCTTTCTTT. Protein: CASRPIRERGTEAFF.

V is TRBV5-1 and J is TRBJ2-3; TRBD2 matches 10 bases. With V trimmed by 2 bases and J by 4 bases, 4 bases remained unmatched. The CDR3 sequence is 15 residues long. CDR1 is SGHRS and CDR2 is YFSETQ in the germline V gene. The CDR3 DNA is TGCGCCAGCAGCTTCTCAAGCGGGAGGGCAGATACGCAGTATTTT. It encodes CASSFSSGRADTQYF.

V and J are TRBV19 and TRBJ2-4; D gene unclear. Trimming took off 3 bases at V and 1 base at J, with 10 bases between the two ends. The CDR3 totals 15 residues. In germline, CDR1 is LNHDA, CDR2 SQIVND (reference sequence). CDR3 bases: TGTGCCAGTAGTATGGCAGACGGGGCCAAAAACATTCAGTACTTC. It specifies CASSMADGAKNIQYF.

The rearrangement uses TRBV2 and TRBJ2-3; TRBD2 matches at 9 bases. V shed 2 bases, J shed 4 bases, and the junction held 4 bases outside the gene matches. CDR1 is SNHLY and CDR2 is FYNNEI in the germline V gene. CDR3 length: 15 amino acids. This chain's CDR3 is CASSELAGRADTQYF. Here the CDR3 DNA reads TGTGCCAGCAGTGAACTAGCGGGAAGGGCAGATACGCAGTATTTT.

V gene TRBV5-1 combines with J gene TRBJ2-7, with D maybe TRBD2 (5 bases). The CDR3 loop spans 15 amino acids. From germline, CDR1 is SGHRS and CDR2 YFSETQ. The V end was cut by 5 bases, the J end by 2 bases, with 17 bases between. The CDR3 is CASRTAGDRAYEQYF. The CDR3 DNA sequence: TGCGCCAGCAGAACGGCCGGGGATAGGGCCTACGAGCAGTACTTC.

CDR3 in amino acids: CAISESGTGAQPQHF. CDR3 nucleotides: TGTGCCATCAGTGAGTCCGGGACAGGGGCTCAGCCCCAGCATTTT. The J gene is TRBJ1-5, the V gene TRBV10-3; 10 nucleotides align to TRBD1. This CDR3 contains 15 residues. Looked up from germline, CDR1 is ENHRY and CDR2 is SYGVKD. The V gene end was trimmed by 0 bases and the J gene end by 6 bases; junction bases not matched to a gene: 2.

V usage is TRBV5-5 and J usage is TRBJ2-3; D unclear. Germline values: CDR1 SGHKS, CDR2 YYEKEE (reference sequence). V gave up 1 base and J gave up 0 bases, with 15 bases separating them. The CDR3 contains 17 residues. The CDR3 nucleotides are TGTGCCAGCAGCTTGTTGGTAGCCGGTTCTAGCACAGATACGCAGTATTTT. Amino acid sequence: CASSLLVAGSSTDTQYF.

The chain couples TRBV29-1 to TRBJ2-7; weak D call: TRBD2 (5 bases). Germline assignment: CDR1 SQVTM and CDR2 ANQGSEA. Trimming shortened V by 3 bases and J by 5 bases, and 17 bases separated the two germline ends. This CDR3 comprises 14 residues. CDR3: CSVDLGLKGDEQYF. CDR3 bases: TGCAGCGTTGACCTCGGGCTGAAGGGAGACGAGCAGTACTTC.

The DNA for the CDR3 is TGTGCCAGTAGTACCGGGACAGCAAATGAAAAACTGTTTTTT. It yields the protein CASSTGTANEKLFF. The chain combines TRBV19 with TRBJ1-4; TRBD1 aligns across 7 bases. This CDR3 comprises 14 residues. V lost 4 bases, J lost 5 bases, and 4 bases stayed unmatched. Germline-derived CDR1 and CDR2 are LNHDA and SQIVND (reference sequence). Drawing the rest from reference TRBV19 and TRBJ1-4, the complete variable domain is DGGITQSPKYLFRKEGQNVTLSCEQNLNHDAMYWYRQDPGQGLRLIYYSQIVNDFQKGDIAEGYSVSREKKESFPLTVTSAQKNPTAFYLCASSTGTANEKLFFGSGTQLSVL.

V is TRBV28 and J is TRBJ1-1; no clear D. The CDR3 is 15 residues long. Germline values: CDR1 MDHEN, CDR2 SYDVKM. V lost 6 bases, J lost 0 bases, and 14 bases lay in between. The CDR3 region has the DNA TGTGCCAGCAGCTCCCTCCTGGAGTTGAACACTGAAGCTTTCTTT. Residues: CASSSLLELNTEAFF.

The CDR3: CASSELAGGYNEQFF. CDR3 DNA: TGTGCCAGCAGTGAACTAGCGGGGGGTTACAATGAGCAGTTCTTC. The chain employs TRBV2 and TRBJ2-1; TRBD2 agrees at 11 bases. The V gene's germline CDR1 is SNHLY and CDR2 FYNNEI. Unmatched junction bases numbered 1, after V lost 2 bases and J lost 4 bases. There are 15 residues in the CDR3.

V and J are TRBV11-3 and TRBJ2-7, with 12 nucleotides matching TRBD1. This CDR3 is built from 13 residues. The ends lost 5 bases at V and 9 bases at J; junction bases unmatched: 5. CDR1 is SGHNT, CDR2 YENEEA, per germline. The CDR3 is CASSKGTGGAQYF. The CDR3, as DNA: TGTGCCAGCAGCAAAGGGACAGGGGGCGCGCAGTACTTC.

The chain employs TRBV29-1 and TRBJ2-7; TRBD1 is a possible D gene (5 bases). Deletions cut 5 bases from V and 5 bases from J, with 19 bases between. CDR1 and CDR2 (germline): SQVTM, ANQGSEA. The CDR3 has 14 amino acids. This CDR3 reads CSVQSRAGWDEQYF. CDR3 nucleotides: TGCAGCGTTCAAAGTCGGGCAGGGTGGGACGAGCAGTACTTC.

This clone was observed a handful of times. The CDR3 protein is CASSLTMASYNEQFF. The CDR3 DNA sequence: TGTGCCAGCAGCTTAACGATGGCCTCCTACAATGAGCAGTTCTTC. The chain recombines TRBV11-2 with TRBJ2-1; unclear D gene. Trimming cost V 2 bases and J 0 bases, with 8 bases left between them. Germline loops: CDR1 SGHAT, CDR2 FQNNGV. The CDR3 contains 15 residues.

The V call is TRBV4-1, the J call TRBJ1-1, with 7 bases identical to TRBD1. CDR1 is MGHRA, CDR2 YSYEKL, per germline. Losses at the gene ends were 0 bases for V and 6 bases for J; bases not matched to a gene: 10. The CDR3 extends over 16 amino acids. Here the CDR3 reads CASSQDIDRVGPEAFF. CDR3 in DNA: TGCGCCAGCAGCCAAGATATCGACAGGGTAGGGCCTGAAGCTTTCTTT.

This clone was observed once. CDR3 in amino acids: CASRPRGRNEKLFF. CDR3 nucleotide sequence: TGTGCCAGCAGACCCAGGGGGCGCAATGAAAAACTGTTTTTT. The chain is built from TRBV7-9 and TRBJ1-4; TRBD1 agrees at 8 bases. This CDR3 region has 14 residues. V gave up 6 bases and J gave up 5 bases; unmatched junction bases: 5. Germline loops: CDR1 SEHNR, CDR2 FQNEAQ (reference sequence).

There are a few counts of this clone. This rearrangement joins TRBV11-2 to TRBJ1-2; D may be TRBD1 (6 bases). In germline, CDR1 is SGHAT, CDR2 FQNNGV. Trimming removed 4 bases at V and 4 bases at J, with 10 bases between. The CDR3 loop spans 13 amino acids. The CDR3 reads CASSWDTLYGYTF. The DNA for the CDR3 is TGTGCCAGCAGCTGGGACACCCTCTATGGCTACACCTTC. The full variable domain, rest sourced from reference TRBV11-2 and TRBJ1-2, is EAGVAQSPRYKIIEKRQSVAFWCNPISGHATLYWYQQILGQGPKLLIQFQNNGVVDDSQLPKDRFSAERLKGVDSTLKIQPAKLEDSAVYLCASSWDTLYGYTFGSGTRLTVV.

The chain combines TRBV7-8 with TRBJ2-7; TRBD2 matches 8 bases. The V gene's germline CDR1 is SGHVS and CDR2 FQNEAQ. The CDR3 covers 14 residues. With 5 bases clipped from V and 3 bases from J, the junction kept 6 bases outside the gene matches. The CDR3 DNA sequence: TGTGCCAGCAGCCCAATAGCGGGAAACTACGAGCAGTACTTC. Protein sequence: CASSPIAGNYEQYF.